The TCR beta chain under discussion was sequenced for a study of CD8 T cells in ankylosing spondylitis. Study outcomes and limitations: Apparently characteristic of ankylosing spondylitis blood was a TCR beta motif (fewer than 10 highly homologous variants).

Concerning this clonotype itself: The target antigen is unknown.

The CDR3 runs to 16 residues. Looked up from germline, CDR1 is MNHNS and CDR2 is SASEGT. The germline V and J ends were trimmed by 1 base and 9 bases, with 19 bases remaining between them. Each CDR3 protein gets one entry after TCRdb re-called the 5' RACE reads with MiXCR. Of about 700,000 distinct CDR3 sequences in the sample, 19% were seen once. The chain recombines TRBV6-1 with TRBJ1-5; no firm D call. This receptor was obtained from a male donor with ankylosing spondylitis. The sequenced sample consisted of blood, either unsorted or a sorted T cell fraction (not recorded which). CDR3 sequence (DNA): TGTGCCAGCAGTGAAGATTGGGGTTCCCCTTGGGGGCCCCAGCATTTT. It specifies CASSEDWGSPWGPQHF.